This T cell receptor (beta chain) emerged from a study of cytomegalovirus exposure and HLA in healthy donors. Study-wide points: Indistinguishable V segments, including TRBV6-2 and TRBV6-3, were excluded. It was reported in a later analysis that an Asian-associated ancestry cluster showed fewer N-insertions than the roughly 670-donor mean. Across donors, sequencing depth was assumed by presence/absence analyses to be roughly uniform. Specificity of three CMV-associated chains for CMV antigens was verified in vitro.

PCR primers comprised 60 Vbeta and 13 Jbeta primers. Sequencing was performed with immunoSEQ multiplex PCR; in TCRdb, only in-frame clones are kept and a portion is missing. This repertoire shows approximately 130,000 clones, around nine tenths found once; its top ten account for around 5.2%. Of note for this clone: The target antigen is unknown.

This CDR3 region has 14 residues. CDR1 is LNHDA and CDR2 is SQIVND in the germline V gene (reference sequence). V shed 0 bases and J 5 bases; nucleotides not matched to a gene: 3. The chain is built from TRBV19 and TRBJ1-1; TRBD1 agrees at 7 bases. This sequence originates from a woman aged 25 to 39 in good health and CMV-seronegative. The sequencing input was PBMCs. DNA for the CDR3: TGTGCCAGTAGTATAGACGGCAGGGGGACTGAAGCTTTCTTT. Its protein is CASSIDGRGTEAFF. The entire variable domain, with the rest obtained from reference TRBV19 and TRBJ1-1, is as follows: DGGITQSPKYLFRKEGQNVTLSCEQNLNHDAMYWYRQDPGQGLRLIYYSQIVNDFQKGDIAEGYSVSREKKESFPLTVTSAQKNPTAFYLCASSIDGRGTEAFFGQGTRLTVV.